This T cell receptor beta chain is from a study of shared clonotypes between healthy human individuals. Overall study: Three CD4 naive, three CD4 memory, two CD8 naive and one CD8 memory plate were used per donor.

In replicate PCRs of sorted subsets, roughly 200 ng DNA, about 29,000 T cell genomes, was used. Repertoires were generated with immunoSEQ multiplex PCR, while TCRdb's copy carries only in-frame clones and drops some. The table shows approximately 340,000 clones, with roughly 70% occurring only once. This CDR3 is 13 amino acids long. Germline assignment: CDR1 MNHEY and CDR2 SMNVEV (reference sequence). The V end was cut by 3 bases, the J end by 3 bases, with 8 bases between. The sequence was collected from a man in his thirties or forties in good health. The sample taken for sequencing was memory CD4+ T cells sorted from blood. Noted subset: CD45RA-negative fraction. The V call is TRBV27, the J call TRBJ1-1; tentatively, D is TRBD1 (6 bases). DNA for the CDR3: TGTGCCAGCAGTTTCAACAGGGACACTGAAGCTTTCTTT. Protein: CASSFNRDTEAFF.